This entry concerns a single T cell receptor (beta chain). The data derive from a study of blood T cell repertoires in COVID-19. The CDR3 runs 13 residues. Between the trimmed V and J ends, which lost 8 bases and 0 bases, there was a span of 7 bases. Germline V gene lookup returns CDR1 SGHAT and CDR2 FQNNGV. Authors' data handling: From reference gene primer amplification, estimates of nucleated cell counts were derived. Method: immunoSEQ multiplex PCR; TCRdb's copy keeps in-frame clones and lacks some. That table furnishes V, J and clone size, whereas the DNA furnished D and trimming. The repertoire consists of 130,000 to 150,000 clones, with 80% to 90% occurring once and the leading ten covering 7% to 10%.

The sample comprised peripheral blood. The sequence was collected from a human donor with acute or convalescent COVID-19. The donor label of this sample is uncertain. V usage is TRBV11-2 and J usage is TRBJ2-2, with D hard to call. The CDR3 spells CASAATNTGELFF. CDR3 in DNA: TGTGCCAGCGCAGCGACGAACACCGGGGAGCTGTTTTTT. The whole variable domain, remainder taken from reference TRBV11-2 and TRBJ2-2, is EAGVAQSPRYKIIEKRQSVAFWCNPISGHATLYWYQQILGQGPKLLIQFQNNGVVDDSQLPKDRFSAERLKGVDSTLKIQPAKLEDSAVYLCASAATNTGELFFGEGSRLTVL.